This TCR beta chain was sequenced in a study of CXCR3-negative and CXCR3-positive naive CD8 T cells. General study findings and limits: Greater hydrophobicity was found in TRB CDR3s of CXCR3-positive naive cells than of CXCR3-negative naive cells. With surface CD5 comparable between naive subsets, TCR strength was estimated using properties derived from the TRB CDR3. In naive cells, CXCR3-negative and CXCR3-positive subsets had similar TRBV-TRBJ usage; memory cells differed. Diversity ran similarly high across both naive subsets but far lower in memory CD8+ cells.

Looked up from germline, CDR1 is SGHVS and CDR2 is FNYEAQ. The CDR3 runs 14 residues. The authors made the TRB cDNA libraries by 5' RACE using UMI labels. TCRdb derives one entry per CDR3 protein from the 5' RACE reads, leaving out DNA. The ten top clones account for approximately 0.38%, within a sample of 90,000 to 150,000 distinct CDR3 sequences. Details on this clonotype: The antigen is undetermined.

This chain uses TRBV7-6 with TRBJ2-3; TCRdb picks TRBD1, but there is no DNA to check that call. Material: naive CXCR3+ CD8+ T cells from blood. The subset was: CD45RO-CCR7+CD27+CD95- naive CD8+ T cells expressing CXCR3 (TNR3+). This TCR was recovered from a human donor in good health. Some clones in this sample may be carry-over from other donors' samples. The chain's CDR3 is CASSLGGETGTQYF.